One sample yielded the 10 T cell receptor beta chains listed below, sequenced in a study of OX40 agonist ivuxolimab in advanced cancers. Sequenced by immunoSEQ multiplex PCR; TCRdb stores in-frame clones only, minus some. The data show approximately 82,000 clones, approximately 85% seen once. The specimen was CD4+ or CD8+ T cells sorted from blood, collected in a trial of the OX40 agonist ivuxolimab. The receptors here all came from an adult with an advanced solid tumor such as melanoma, head and neck, liver or kidney cancer.

The chain uses TRBV4-2 and TRBJ2-1; 8 bases are a match to TRBD2. There are 16 residues in the CDR3. Unmatched junction bases numbered 8, after V lost 4 bases and J lost 3 bases. CDR1 and CDR2 from the germline V gene are LGHNA and YNFKEQ. This CDR3 is CASSPTGLAGYNEQFF. CDR3 DNA: TGTGCCAGCAGCCCGACCGGTCTAGCGGGCTACAATGAGCAGTTCTTC.

The chain is built from TRBV5-1 and TRBJ2-5; 10 bases match TRBD1. Germline loops: CDR1 SGHRS, CDR2 YFSETQ. Losses at the gene ends were 7 bases for V and 5 bases for J; bases not matched to a gene: 8. This CDR3 has 14 amino acids. CDR3 DNA sequence: TGCGCCAGCGCCCAGACAGGGGGCGAGGAGACCCAGTACTTC. As protein: CASAQTGGEETQYF. The variable domain in full, completed from reference TRBV5-1 and TRBJ2-5, reads KAGVTQTPRYLIKTRGQQVTLSCSPISGHRSVSWYQQTPGQGLQFLFEYFSETQRNKGNFPGRFSGRQFSNSRSEMNVSTLELGDSALYLCASAQTGGEETQYFGPGTRLLVL.

This sequence joins TRBV5-1 and TRBJ2-7, with D perhaps being TRBD1 or TRBD2 (6 bases each). From germline, CDR1 is SGHRS and CDR2 YFSETQ. V was pared by 6 bases and J by 1 base, with 8 bases between. The CDR3 is 12 residues long. CDR3 sequence (DNA): TGCGCCAGCAAAGGGGGGTCCTACGAGCAGTACTTC. It encodes CASKGGSYEQYF.

The chain has TRBV7-5 and TRBJ1-6. TRBV7-5 is marked as a pseudogene. The length of the CDR3 is 17 residues. The CDR3 is CVRRSRVAPGGNSPLHF. In DNA, the CDR3 is TGTGTCAGAAGATCAAGGGTTGCCCCGGGGGGAAATTCACCCCTCCACTTT.

The chain joins TRBV28 to TRBJ1-2; no definite D call. Looked up from germline, CDR1 is MDHEN and CDR2 is SYDVKM. The CDR3 covers 11 residues. V dropped 5 bases and J dropped 4 bases, with 5 bases sitting between them. CDR3 sequence reads: CASSTSYGYTF. The CDR3 DNA follows: TGTGCCAGCAGTACTTCCTATGGCTACACCTTC.

The chain combines TRBV6-5 with TRBJ1-1, with no clear D. The CDR3 has 13 amino acids. Trimming left V 6 bases short and J 7 bases short, with 15 bases between. Germline CDR1 and CDR2: MNHEY and SVGAGI. Here the CDR3 reads CASSPPGAYEAFF. The CDR3 coding sequence is TGTGCCAGCAGCCCCCCGGGAGCTTATGAAGCTTTCTTT.

On this clone: A much larger clone lies a single base off, so this may be a read error. In DNA form, the CDR3 reads TGTGCCAGCAGCCGGGACAGGGAATATGGCTACACCTTC. It yields the protein CASSRDREYGYTF. The rearrangement joins TRBV5-6 to TRBJ1-2; 9 nucleotides align to TRBD1. The CDR3 spans 13 residues. In germline, CDR1 is SGHDT, CDR2 YYEEEE. V dropped 4 bases and J dropped 5; count of bases not matched to a gene: 3.

The chain is built from TRBV4-2 and TRBJ1-6; D is perhaps TRBD1 (6 bases). CDR3 length equals 16 residues. The germline gives CDR1 LGHNA, CDR2 YNFKEQ. Trimming left V 0 bases short and J 9 bases short, with 15 bases between. The CDR3 bases are TGTGCCAGCAGCCAAGATAGAGGGGGTAGCGGTTCACCCCTCCACTTT. Encoded protein: CASSQDRGGSGSPLHF.

The J gene is TRBJ1-3, the V gene TRBV5-1; D gene uncertain. Germline CDR1 and CDR2: SGHRS and YFSETQ. The CDR3 contains 15 residues. Between the trimmed V and J ends, which lost 0 bases and 0 bases, there was a span of 7 bases. CDR3 sequence (DNA): TGCGCCAGCAGCTTGGAAGCTTACTCTGGAAACACCATATATTTT. Translating it yields CASSLEAYSGNTIYF.

In this sample, this clone turned up once. The rearrangement links TRBV5-1 to TRBJ2-1, with 11 bases fitting TRBD1. The ends lost 5 bases at V and 7 bases at J; junction bases unmatched: 8. This CDR3 spans 15 amino acids. Looked up from germline, CDR1 is SGHRS and CDR2 is YFSETQ. This chain's CDR3 is CASREGTGGRNEQFF. CDR3 sequence (DNA): TGCGCCAGCAGGGAAGGGACAGGGGGACGGAATGAGCAGTTCTTC.